This T cell receptor beta chain came from a study of blood T cells in healthy people across ages. Study-wide results and limits: Observed TCR beta diversity showed a strong correlation with the percentage of naive T cells as measured by flow cytometry.

Germline values: CDR1 SNHLY, CDR2 FYNNEI. The V end lost 8 bases, the J end lost 3 bases, and 11 bases lay between the germline ends. The length of the CDR3 is 12 residues. The draw of peripheral blood yielded approximately 11 milliliters from each donor. This clonotype occurred many times. As yet, its antigen is unknown. Primers used in a second PCR of about 6 to 12 cycles were a sample-barcoded 5' primer and a J-beta primer mix. Each TCR beta cDNA got a 12-nucleotide random molecular identifier. TCRdb recomputed calls from the 5' RACE reads with MiXCR, one row per CDR3 protein. The repertoire holds about 1,400,000 distinct CDR3 sequences, approximately 59% seen once, with about 6.7% in the top ten.

V usage is TRBV2 and J usage is TRBJ2-7; D is uncertain. Sequenced input: blood. The sequence was collected from a man aged 18 to 35 in good health. The CDR3 spells CASRPLDYEQYF. For the CDR3, the DNA is TGTGCCAGCCGACCCCTAGACTACGAGCAGTACTTC.